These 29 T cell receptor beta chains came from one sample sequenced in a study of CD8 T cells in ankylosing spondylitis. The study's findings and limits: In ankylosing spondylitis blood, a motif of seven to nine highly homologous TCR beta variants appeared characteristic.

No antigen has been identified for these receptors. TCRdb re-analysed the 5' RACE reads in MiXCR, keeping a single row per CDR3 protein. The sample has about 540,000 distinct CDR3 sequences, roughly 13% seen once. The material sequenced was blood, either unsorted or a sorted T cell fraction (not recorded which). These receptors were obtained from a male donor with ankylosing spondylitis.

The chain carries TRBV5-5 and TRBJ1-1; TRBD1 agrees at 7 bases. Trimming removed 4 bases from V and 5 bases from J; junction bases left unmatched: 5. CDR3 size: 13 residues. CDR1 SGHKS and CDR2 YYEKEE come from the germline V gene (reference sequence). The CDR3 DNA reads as TGTGCCAGCAGCGGCAGGGGGTATACTGAAGCTTTCTTT. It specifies CASSGRGYTEAFF.

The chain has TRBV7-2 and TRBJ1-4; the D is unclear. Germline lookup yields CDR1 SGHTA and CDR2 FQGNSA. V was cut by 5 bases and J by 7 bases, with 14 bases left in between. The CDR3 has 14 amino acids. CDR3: CASSPQSWGEKLFF. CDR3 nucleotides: TGTGCCAGCAGCCCCCAGAGTTGGGGTGAAAAACTGTTTTTT.

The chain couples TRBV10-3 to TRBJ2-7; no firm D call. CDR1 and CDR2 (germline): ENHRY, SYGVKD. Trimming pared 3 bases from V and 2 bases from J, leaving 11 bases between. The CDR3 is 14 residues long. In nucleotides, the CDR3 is TGTGCCATCAGTGACCCGACCGTTACCTACGAGCAGTACTTC. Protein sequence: CAISDPTVTYEQYF.

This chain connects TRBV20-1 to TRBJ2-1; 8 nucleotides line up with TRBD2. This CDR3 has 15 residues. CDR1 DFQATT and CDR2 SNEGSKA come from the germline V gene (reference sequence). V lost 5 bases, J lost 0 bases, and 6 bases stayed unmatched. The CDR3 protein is CSALTGTSSYNEQFF. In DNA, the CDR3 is TGCAGTGCTCTCACCGGGACTAGCTCCTACAATGAGCAGTTCTTC.

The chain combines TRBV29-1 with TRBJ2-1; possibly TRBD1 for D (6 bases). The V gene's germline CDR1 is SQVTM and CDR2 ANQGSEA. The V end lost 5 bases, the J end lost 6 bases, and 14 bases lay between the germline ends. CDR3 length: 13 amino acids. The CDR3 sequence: CSVRLVGGNEQFF. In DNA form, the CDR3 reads TGCAGCGTTAGGCTAGTAGGGGGCAATGAGCAGTTCTTC.

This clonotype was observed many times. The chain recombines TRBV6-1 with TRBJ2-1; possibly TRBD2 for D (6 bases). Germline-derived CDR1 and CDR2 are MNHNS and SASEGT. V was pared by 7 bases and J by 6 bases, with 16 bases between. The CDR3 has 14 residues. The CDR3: CASKEGLVGNEQFF. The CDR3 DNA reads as TGTGCCAGCAAGGAGGGGCTAGTGGGCAATGAGCAGTTCTTC.

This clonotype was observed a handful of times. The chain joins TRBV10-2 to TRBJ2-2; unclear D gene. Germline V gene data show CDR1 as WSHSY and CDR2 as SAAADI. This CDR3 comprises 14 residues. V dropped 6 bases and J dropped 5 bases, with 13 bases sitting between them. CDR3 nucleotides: TGCGCCAGCAGGTCCGGGTTAGGAACCGGGGAGCTGTTTTTT. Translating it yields CASRSGLGTGELFF.

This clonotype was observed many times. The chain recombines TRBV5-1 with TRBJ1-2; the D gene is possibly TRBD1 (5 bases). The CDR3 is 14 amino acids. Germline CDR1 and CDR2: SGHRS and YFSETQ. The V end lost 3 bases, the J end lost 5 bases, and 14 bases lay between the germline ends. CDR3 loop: CASSWDGGGYGYTF. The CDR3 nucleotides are TGCGCCAGCAGCTGGGACGGTGGAGGGTATGGCTACACCTTC.

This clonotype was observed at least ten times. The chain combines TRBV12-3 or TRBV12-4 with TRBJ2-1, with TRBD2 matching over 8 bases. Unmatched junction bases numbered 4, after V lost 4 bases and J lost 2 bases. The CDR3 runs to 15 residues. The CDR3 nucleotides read TGTGCCAGCAGTTCAGAGCGGGAGCCCTACAATGAGCAGTTCTTC. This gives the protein CASSSEREPYNEQFF.

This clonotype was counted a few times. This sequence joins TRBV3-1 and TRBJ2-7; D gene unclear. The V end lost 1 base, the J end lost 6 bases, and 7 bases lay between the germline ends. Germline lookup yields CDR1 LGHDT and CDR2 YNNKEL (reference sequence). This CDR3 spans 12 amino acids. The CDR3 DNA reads TGTGCCAGCAGCCAAGCGGATGGCGAGCAGTACTTC. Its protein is CASSQADGEQYF.

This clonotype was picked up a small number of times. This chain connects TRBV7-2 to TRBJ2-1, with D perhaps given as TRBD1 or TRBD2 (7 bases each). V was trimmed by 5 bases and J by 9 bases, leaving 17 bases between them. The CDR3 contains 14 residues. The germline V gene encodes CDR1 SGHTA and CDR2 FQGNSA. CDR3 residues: CASSPQGGPGEQFF. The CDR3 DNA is TGTGCCAGCAGCCCGCAGGGGGGGCCCGGTGAGCAGTTCTTC.

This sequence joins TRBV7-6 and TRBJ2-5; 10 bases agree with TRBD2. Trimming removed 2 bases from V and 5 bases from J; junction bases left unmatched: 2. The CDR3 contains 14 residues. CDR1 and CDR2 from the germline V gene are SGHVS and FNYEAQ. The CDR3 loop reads CASSLKAGGETQYF. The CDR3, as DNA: TGTGCCAGCAGCTTAAAAGCGGGAGGGGAGACCCAGTACTTC.

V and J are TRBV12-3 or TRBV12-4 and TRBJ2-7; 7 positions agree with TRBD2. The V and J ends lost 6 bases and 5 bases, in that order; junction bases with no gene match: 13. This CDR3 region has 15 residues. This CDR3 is CASSRGAGVGDEQYF. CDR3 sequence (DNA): TGTGCCAGCAGCCGAGGGGCGGGAGTGGGCGACGAGCAGTACTTC.

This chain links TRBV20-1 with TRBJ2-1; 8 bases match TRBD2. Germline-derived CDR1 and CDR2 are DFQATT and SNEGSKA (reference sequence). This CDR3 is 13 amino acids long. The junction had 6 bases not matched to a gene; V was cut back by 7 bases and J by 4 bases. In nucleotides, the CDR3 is TGCAGTGGGGAGCGGGGGATGTACAATGAGCAGTTCTTC. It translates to CSGERGMYNEQFF.

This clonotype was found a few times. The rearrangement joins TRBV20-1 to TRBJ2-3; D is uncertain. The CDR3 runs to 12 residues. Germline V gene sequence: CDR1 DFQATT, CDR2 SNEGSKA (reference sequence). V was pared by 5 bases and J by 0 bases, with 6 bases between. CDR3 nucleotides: TGCAGTGCTCCGACTAGCACAGATACGCAGTATTTT. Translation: CSAPTSTDTQYF.

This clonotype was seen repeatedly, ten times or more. This CDR3 is CASSLRKGPYEQYV. CDR3 in DNA: TGTGCCAGCAGCTTAAGAAAGGGCCCGTACGAGCAGTACGTC. The chain employs TRBV7-8 and TRBJ2-7, with D unresolved. The CDR3 is 14 residues long. V was pared by 2 bases and J by 4 bases, with 12 bases between. CDR1 SGHVS and CDR2 FQNEAQ come from the germline V gene.

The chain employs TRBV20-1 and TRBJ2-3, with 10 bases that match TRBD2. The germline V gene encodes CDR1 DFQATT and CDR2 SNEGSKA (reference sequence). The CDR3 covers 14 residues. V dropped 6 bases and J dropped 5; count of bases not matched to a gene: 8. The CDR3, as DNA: TGCAGTGCAACCCTAGCGGGAGTTCGAGATACGCAGTATTTT. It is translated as CSATLAGVRDTQYF.

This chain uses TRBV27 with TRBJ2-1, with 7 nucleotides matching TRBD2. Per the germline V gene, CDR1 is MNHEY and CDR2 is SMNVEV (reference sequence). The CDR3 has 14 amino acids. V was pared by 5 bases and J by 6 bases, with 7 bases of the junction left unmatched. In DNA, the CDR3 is TGTGCCAGCAGTCCCAACGGGGGGAGCAATGAGCAGTTCTTC. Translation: CASSPNGGSNEQFF.

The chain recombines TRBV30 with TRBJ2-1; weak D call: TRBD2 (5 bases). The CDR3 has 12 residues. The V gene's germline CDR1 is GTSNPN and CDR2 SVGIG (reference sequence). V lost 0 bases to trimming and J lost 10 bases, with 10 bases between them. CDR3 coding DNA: TGTGCCTGGAGTGTATCTCAGCGGGAGCAGTTCTTC. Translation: CAWSVSQREQFF.

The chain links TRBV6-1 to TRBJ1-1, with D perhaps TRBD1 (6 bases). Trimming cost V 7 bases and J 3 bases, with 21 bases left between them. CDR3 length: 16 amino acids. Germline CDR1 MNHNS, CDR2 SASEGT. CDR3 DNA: TGTGCCAGCATCGGCTTCGGGGGGCAGGGGCACACTGAAGCTTTCTTT. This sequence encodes CASIGFGGQGHTEAFF.

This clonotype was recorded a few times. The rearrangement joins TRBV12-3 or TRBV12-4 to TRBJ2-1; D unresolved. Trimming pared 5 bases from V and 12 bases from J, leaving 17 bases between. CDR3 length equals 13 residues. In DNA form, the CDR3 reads TGTGCCAGCAGTGGTCAGGCCCACCTAGGGCAGTTCTTC. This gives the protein CASSGQAHLGQFF.

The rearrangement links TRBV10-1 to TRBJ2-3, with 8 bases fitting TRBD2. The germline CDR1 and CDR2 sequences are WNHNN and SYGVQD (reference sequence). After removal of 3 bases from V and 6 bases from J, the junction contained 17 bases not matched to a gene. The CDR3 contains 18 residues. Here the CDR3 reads CASSDPTGQREWKDTQYF. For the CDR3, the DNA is TGCGCCAGCAGTGACCCCACGGGCCAGCGGGAGTGGAAGGATACGCAGTATTTT.

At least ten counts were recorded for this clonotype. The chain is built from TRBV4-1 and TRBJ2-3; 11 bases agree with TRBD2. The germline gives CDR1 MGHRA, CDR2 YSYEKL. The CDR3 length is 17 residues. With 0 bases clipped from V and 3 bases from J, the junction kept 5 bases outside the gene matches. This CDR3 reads CASSQDILAGATDTQYF. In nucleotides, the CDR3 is TGCGCCAGCAGCCAAGATATACTAGCGGGAGCGACAGATACGCAGTATTTT.

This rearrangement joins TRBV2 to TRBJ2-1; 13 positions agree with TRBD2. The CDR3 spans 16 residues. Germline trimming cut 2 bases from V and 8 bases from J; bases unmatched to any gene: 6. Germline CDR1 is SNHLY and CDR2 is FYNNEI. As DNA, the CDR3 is TGTGCCAGCAGTGAATCGGGGACTAGCGGGATACATGAGCAGTTCTTC. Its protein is CASSESGTSGIHEQFF.

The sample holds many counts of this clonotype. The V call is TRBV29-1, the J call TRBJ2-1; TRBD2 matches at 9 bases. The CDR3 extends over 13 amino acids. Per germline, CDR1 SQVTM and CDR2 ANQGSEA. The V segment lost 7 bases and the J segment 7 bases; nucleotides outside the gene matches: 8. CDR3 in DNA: TGCAGCGGAGGGAGTAGCGGGAGAAATGAGCAGTTCTTC. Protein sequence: CSGGSSGRNEQFF.

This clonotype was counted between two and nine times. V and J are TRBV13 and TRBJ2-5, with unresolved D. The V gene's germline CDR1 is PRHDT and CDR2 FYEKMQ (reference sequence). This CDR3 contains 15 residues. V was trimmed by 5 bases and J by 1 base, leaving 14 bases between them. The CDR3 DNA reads TGTGCCAGCAGCACATCGCAGGTGCTCCAAGAGACCCAGTACTTC. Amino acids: CASSTSQVLQETQYF.

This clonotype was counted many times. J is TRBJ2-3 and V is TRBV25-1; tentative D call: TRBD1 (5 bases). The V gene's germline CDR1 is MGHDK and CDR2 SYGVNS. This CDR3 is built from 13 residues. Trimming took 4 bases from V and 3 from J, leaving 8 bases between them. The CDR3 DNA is TGTGCCAGCAGTGGACAGTGGACAGATACGCAGTATTTT. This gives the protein CASSGQWTDTQYF.

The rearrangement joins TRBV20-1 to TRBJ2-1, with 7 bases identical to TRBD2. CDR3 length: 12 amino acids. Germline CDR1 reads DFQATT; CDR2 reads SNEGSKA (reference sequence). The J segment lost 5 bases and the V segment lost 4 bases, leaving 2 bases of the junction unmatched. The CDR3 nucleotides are TGCAGTGCTACAGCGGGGCACAATGAGCAGTTCTTC. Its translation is CSATAGHNEQFF.

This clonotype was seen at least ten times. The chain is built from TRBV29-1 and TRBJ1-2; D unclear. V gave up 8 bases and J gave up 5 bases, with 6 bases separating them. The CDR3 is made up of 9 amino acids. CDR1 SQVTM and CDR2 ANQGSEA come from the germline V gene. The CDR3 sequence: CSPEYGYTF. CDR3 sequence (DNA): TGCAGCCCTGAGTATGGCTACACCTTC.